This T cell receptor (beta chain) was identified during a study of beta chain features in type 1 diabetes. Study conclusions and caveats: In comparison with healthy donors, patients had naive, central memory and Treg TCRB repertoires that appeared more similar. When Type 1 diabetes patients were examined, their TCRB CDR3s proved moderately but significantly shorter in all four CD4+ subsets.

cDNA synthesis used the whole RNA isolate, giving expressed TCRB sequences. Clones were read by immunoSEQ multiplex PCR, and TCRdb kept only the in-frame ones, dropping some. The data hold 300,000 to 350,000 clones, with approximately 15% observed a single time. Germline V gene sequence: CDR1 LGHNA, CDR2 YSLEER. The CDR3 consists of 14 residues. Trimming removed 0 bases from V and 9 bases from J, with 12 bases in between. As for this clone: Its antigen is undetermined.

Sequenced sample: naive CD4+ T cells from blood. This TCR derives from a young woman with type 1 diabetes. The chain joins TRBV4-3 to TRBJ2-1; no clear D. DNA of the CDR3: TGCGCCAGCAGCCAAGATACGAGAGTCGGTGAGCAGTTCTTC. It codes for CASSQDTRVGEQFF.